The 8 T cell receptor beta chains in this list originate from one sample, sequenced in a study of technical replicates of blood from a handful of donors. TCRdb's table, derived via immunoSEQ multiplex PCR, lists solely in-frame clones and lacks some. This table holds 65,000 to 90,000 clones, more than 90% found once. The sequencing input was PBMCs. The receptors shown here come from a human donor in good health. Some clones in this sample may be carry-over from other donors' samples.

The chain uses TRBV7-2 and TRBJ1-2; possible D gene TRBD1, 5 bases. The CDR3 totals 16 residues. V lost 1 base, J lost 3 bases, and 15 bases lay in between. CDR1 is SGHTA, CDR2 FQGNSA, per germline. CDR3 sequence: CASSLGGYVADYGYTF. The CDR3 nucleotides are TGTGCCAGCAGCTTAGGGGGCTACGTGGCGGACTATGGCTACACCTTC.

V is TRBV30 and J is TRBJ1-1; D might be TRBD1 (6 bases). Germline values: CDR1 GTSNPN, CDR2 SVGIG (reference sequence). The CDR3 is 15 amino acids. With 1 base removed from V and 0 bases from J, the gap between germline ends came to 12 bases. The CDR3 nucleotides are TGTGCCTGGAGTGGGGGGACAAACATGAACACTGAAGCTTTCTTT. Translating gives CAWSGGTNMNTEAFF.

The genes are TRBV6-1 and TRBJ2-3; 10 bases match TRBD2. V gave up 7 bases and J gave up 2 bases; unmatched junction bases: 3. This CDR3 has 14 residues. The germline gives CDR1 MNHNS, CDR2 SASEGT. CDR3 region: CASKREGNTDTQYF. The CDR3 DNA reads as TGTGCCAGCAAGCGGGAGGGCAACACAGATACGCAGTATTTT.

As DNA, the CDR3 is TGTGCCACAAGACCTAGCTCCTACAATGAGCAGTTCTTC. It translates to CATRPSSYNEQFF. V and J are TRBV15 and TRBJ2-1; no clear D gene. V shed 9 bases and J shed 0 bases, with 9 bases lying between them. The germline V gene has CDR1 LNHNV and CDR2 YYDKDF (reference sequence). The CDR3 is 13 residues long.

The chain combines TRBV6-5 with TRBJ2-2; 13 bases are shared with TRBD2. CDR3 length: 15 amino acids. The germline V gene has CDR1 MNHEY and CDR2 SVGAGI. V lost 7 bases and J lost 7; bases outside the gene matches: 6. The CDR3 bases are TGTGCCAGCACCGGGGGACTAGCGGGGATCGGGGAGCTGTTTTTT. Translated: CASTGGLAGIGELFF.

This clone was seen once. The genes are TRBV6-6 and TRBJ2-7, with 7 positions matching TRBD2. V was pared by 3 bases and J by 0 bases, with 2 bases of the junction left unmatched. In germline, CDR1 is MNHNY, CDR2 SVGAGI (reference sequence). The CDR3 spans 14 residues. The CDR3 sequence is CASSYSGPSYEQYF. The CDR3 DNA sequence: TGTGCCAGCAGTTATAGCGGGCCCTCCTACGAGCAGTACTTC.

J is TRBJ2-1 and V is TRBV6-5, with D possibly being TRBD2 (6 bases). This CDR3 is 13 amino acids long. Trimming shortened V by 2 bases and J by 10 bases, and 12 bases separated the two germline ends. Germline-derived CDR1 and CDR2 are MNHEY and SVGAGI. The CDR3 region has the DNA TGTGCCAGCAGTTACGGATGGGACTCCGAGCAGTTCTTC. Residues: CASSYGWDSEQFF.

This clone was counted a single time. The CDR3 bases are TGTGCCAGCAGCCGACTAGCGGGGGGTGCGGATACGCAGTATTTT. This encodes CASSRLAGGADTQYF. The chain couples TRBV5-4 to TRBJ2-3; 13 bases agree with TRBD2. Per germline, CDR1 SGHNT and CDR2 YYREEE (reference sequence). This CDR3 has 15 amino acids. J was trimmed by 6 bases and V by 4 bases; bases with no gene match: 5. The full variable domain, its missing parts supplied by reference TRBV5-4 and TRBJ2-3, is ETGVTQSPTHLIKTRGQQVTLRCSSQSGHNTVSWYQQALGQGPQFIFQYYREEENGRGNFPPRFSGLQFPNYSSELNVNALELDDSALYLCASSRLAGGADTQYFGPGTRLTVL.